Following are 30 T cell receptor beta chains from one sample sequenced in a study of blood T cell repertoires in COVID-19. Here immunoSEQ multiplex PCR was the method, and the copy in TCRdb shows in-frame clones only, minus some. The table has a few hundred thousand clones, approximately 79% seen once. Sequencing input: PBMCs or T cells enriched from blood (not recorded which). These receptors were obtained from a man aged 25-40 years with acute COVID-19.

This chain joins TRBV11-3 and TRBJ1-1; a possible D gene is TRBD1 (5 bases). The germline gives CDR1 SGHNT, CDR2 YENEEA. The length of the CDR3 is 16 residues. Trimming shortened V by 7 bases and J by 4 bases, and 22 bases separated the two germline ends. This CDR3 is CASTIGTLSGGTEAFF. CDR3 DNA: TGTGCCAGCACCATCGGGACTCTCAGTGGGGGCACTGAAGCTTTCTTT. The full variable domain, in which reference TRBV11-3 and TRBJ1-1 provide the parts outside the CDR3, is EAGVVQSPRYKIIEKKQPVAFWCNPISGHNTLYWYLQNLGQGPELLIRYENEEAVDDSQLPKDRFSAERLKGVDSTLKIQPAELGDSAVYLCASTIGTLSGGTEAFFGQGTRLTVV.

J is TRBJ1-1 and V is TRBV28, with 7 bases matching TRBD1. The ends lost 6 bases at V and 7 bases at J; junction bases unmatched: 5. CDR1 is MDHEN, CDR2 SYDVKM, per germline. The CDR3 totals 12 residues. In DNA form, the CDR3 reads TGTGCCAGCAGCCGGGACAGCTATGAAGCTTTCTTT. Translated: CASSRDSYEAFF.

This clone was seen only a few times. The CDR3 DNA is TGTGCCAGCAGGCCGACAGGGACTGAGCGTGGCTACACCTTC. Protein product: CASRPTGTERGYTF. The chain recombines TRBV6-5 with TRBJ1-2; the match to TRBD1 covers 7 bases. The CDR3 consists of 14 residues. Germline CDR1 MNHEY, CDR2 SVGAGI. Germline trimming cut 6 bases from V and 7 bases from J; bases unmatched to any gene: 11.

The chain uses TRBV12-3 or TRBV12-4 and TRBJ1-6; unclear D gene. Trimming took off 3 bases at V and 12 bases at J, with 6 bases between the two ends. The CDR3 is 11 residues long. CDR3 sequence: CASSFRGPLHF. CDR3 DNA: TGTGCCAGCAGTTTTCGGGGACCCCTCCACTTT.

This clone was seen only a few times. The chain joins TRBV5-6 to TRBJ2-2, with TRBD2 matching over 8 bases. CDR1 and CDR2 (germline): SGHDT, YYEEEE. V gave up 7 bases and J gave up 6 bases; unmatched junction bases: 8. CDR3 length: 14 residues. Written as DNA, the CDR3 is TGTGCCAGCTGGGGACTAGGGGTGTCCGGGGAGCTGTTTTTT. Translated, it gives CASWGLGVSGELFF.

The V call is TRBV2, the J call TRBJ1-1; unclear D gene. Looked up from germline, CDR1 is SNHLY and CDR2 is FYNNEI. V was clipped by 2 bases and J by 4 bases, with 14 bases between them. CDR3 length: 15 residues. CDR3 DNA sequence: TGTGCCAGCAGTGAAAATCAATTTAGGAGCACTGAAGCTTTCTTT. It yields the protein CASSENQFRSTEAFF.

The chain couples TRBV24-1 to TRBJ2-1; D is perhaps TRBD2 (5 bases). CDR1 is KGHDR, CDR2 SFDVKD, per germline. With 1 base removed from V and 6 bases from J, the gap between germline ends came to 9 bases. The CDR3 spans 14 residues. As DNA, the CDR3 is TGTGCCACCAGTGATTTTGAGCGGATCAATGAGCAGTTCTTC. Its translation is CATSDFERINEQFF.

The chain recombines TRBV14 with TRBJ1-6, with a tentative D call TRBD1 (6 bases). Germline loops: CDR1 SGHDN, CDR2 FVKESK. Trimming took off 5 bases at V and 7 bases at J, with 12 bases between the two ends. This CDR3 has 14 amino acids. The chain's CDR3 is CASSSGTLNSPLHF. The CDR3 region has the DNA TGTGCCAGCAGCTCCGGGACATTGAATTCACCCCTCCACTTT.

The rearrangement joins TRBV6-5 to TRBJ2-7; TRBD1 matches 7 bases. The CDR3 covers 13 residues. Germline assignment: CDR1 MNHEY and CDR2 SVGAGI. Trimming cost V 7 bases and J 0 bases; bases outside gene matches: 3. The CDR3 spells CASTTGSSYEQYV. CDR3 coding DNA: TGTGCCAGCACGACAGGGAGCTCCTACGAGCAGTACGTC.

CDR3 protein: CASSYSRGSGNTEAFF. The DNA for the CDR3 is TGTGCCAGCAGTTACTCCAGGGGGTCGGGGAACACTGAAGCTTTCTTT. V is TRBV6-5 and J is TRBJ1-1, with TRBD1 identical over 7 bases. CDR1 is MNHEY and CDR2 is SVGAGI in the germline V gene. V dropped 0 bases and J dropped 1; count of bases not matched to a gene: 5. The CDR3 has 16 amino acids.

This rearrangement joins TRBV6-5 to TRBJ1-5; D is unclear. V lost 10 bases to trimming and J lost 1 base, with 11 bases between them. The CDR3 loop spans 13 amino acids. The germline V gene has CDR1 MNHEY and CDR2 SVGAGI. The CDR3 DNA follows: TGTGCCATCGCGACATACAGCAATCAGCCCCAGCATTTT. Protein sequence: CAIATYSNQPQHF.

CDR3 loop: CATRAETGELFF. The CDR3 coding sequence is TGTGCCACCAGGGCAGAAACCGGGGAGCTGTTTTTT. This sequence joins TRBV24-1 and TRBJ2-2; D call uncertain. Trimming stripped 7 bases from V and 5 bases from J, with 7 bases between. This CDR3 is 12 amino acids long. From germline, CDR1 is KGHDR and CDR2 SFDVKD.

The rearrangement links TRBV24-1 to TRBJ1-2, with unresolved D. V lost 2 bases and J lost 4, with 10 bases in between. The CDR3 length is 14 residues. Germline loops: CDR1 KGHDR, CDR2 SFDVKD. The CDR3 region has the DNA TGTGCCACCAGTGATTCGAGGATGCTCTATGGCTACACCTTC. It yields the protein CATSDSRMLYGYTF.

This clone has just a few counts. The CDR3 region has the DNA TGTGCCAGCAGCTCAAACAGGGCGGATACCGGGGAGCTGTTTTTT. Translating it yields CASSSNRADTGELFF. The rearrangement uses TRBV13 and TRBJ2-2, with a possible D match to TRBD1 (6 bases). Trimming took 4 bases from V and 5 from J, leaving 14 bases between them. Germline V gives CDR1 PRHDT, CDR2 FYEKMQ (reference sequence). The CDR3 is 15 amino acids.

The V gene is TRBV5-6, the J gene TRBJ1-5; tentative D call: TRBD1 (5 bases). The CDR3 loop spans 15 amino acids. Deletions cut 0 bases from V and 6 bases from J, with 13 bases between. Germline V gene data show CDR1 as SGHDT and CDR2 as YYEEEE. The CDR3 nucleotides read TGTGCCAGCAGCTTGGGTAGGGGTTGGGGTCAGCCCCAGCATTTT. This encodes CASSLGRGWGQPQHF.

This chain joins TRBV7-2 and TRBJ2-1; 9 bases line up with TRBD2. The CDR3 loop spans 15 amino acids. From germline, CDR1 is SGHTA and CDR2 FQGNSA. After removal of 5 bases from V and 5 bases from J, the junction contained 7 bases not matched to a gene. The CDR3 protein is CASSPRLADHNEQFF. The CDR3 DNA sequence: TGTGCCAGCAGCCCTAGACTAGCGGACCACAATGAGCAGTTCTTC.

This clone appeared a few times. The rearrangement uses TRBV5-1 and TRBJ2-3; TRBD2 aligns across 9 bases. This CDR3 region has 15 residues. CDR1 is SGHRS and CDR2 is YFSETQ in the germline V gene. The ends lost 2 bases at V and 6 bases at J; junction bases unmatched: 7. The CDR3 protein is CASSLRGTSIDTQYF. The CDR3 DNA is TGCGCCAGCAGCTTAAGGGGGACTAGCATCGATACGCAGTATTTT.

The V call is TRBV29-1, the J call TRBJ2-2, with D perhaps TRBD1 (6 bases). The CDR3 runs to 12 residues. The germline V gene encodes CDR1 SQVTM and CDR2 ANQGSEA. Trimming took off 6 bases at V and 6 bases at J, with 11 bases between the two ends. The CDR3 nucleotides read TGCAGCGTCAACAGGGCGGCCGGGGAGCTGTTTTTT. The encoded protein is CSVNRAAGELFF.

The J gene is TRBJ1-1, the V gene TRBV3-1 (or the pseudogene TRBV3-2), with TRBD1 matching 9 bases. This CDR3 spans 13 amino acids. Per germline, CDR1 LGHDT and CDR2 YNNKEL (reference sequence). V shed 8 bases, J shed 1 base, and the junction held 2 bases outside the gene matches. Here the CDR3 DNA reads TGTGCCAGCCTGGACAGGGGGAACACTGAAGCTTTCTTT. This sequence encodes CASLDRGNTEAFF.

This clone has only one observation. V usage is TRBV11-2 and J usage is TRBJ2-2, with D tentatively TRBD1 (5 bases). CDR1 SGHAT and CDR2 FQNNGV come from the germline V gene. Trimming left V 0 bases short and J 5 bases short, with 16 bases between. The CDR3 runs 17 residues. CDR3 in DNA: TGTGCCAGCAGCTTAGACGGCCAGGGTATTAGGACCGGGGAGCTGTTTTTT. Protein sequence: CASSLDGQGIRTGELFF.

This chain links TRBV6-1 with TRBJ2-7; TRBD2 aligns across 7 bases. CDR1 is MNHNS, CDR2 SASEGT, per germline. J was trimmed by 0 bases and V by 3 bases; bases with no gene match: 8. The CDR3 is made up of 16 amino acids. The CDR3 loop is CASSDFGGVVSYEQYV. In nucleotides, the CDR3 is TGTGCCAGCAGTGACTTTGGGGGGGTAGTCTCCTACGAGCAGTACGTC.

The gene calls are TRBV7-9 and TRBJ2-1; 8 bases are shared with TRBD2. The CDR3 length is 17 residues. Trimming removed 3 bases from V and 1 base from J; junction bases left unmatched: 8. CDR1 is SEHNR, CDR2 FQNEAQ, per germline (reference sequence). The CDR3 sequence: CASSLGRGATSYNEQFF. CDR3 in DNA: TGTGCCAGCAGCTTGGGGCGGGGGGCAACGTCCTACAATGAGCAGTTCTTC. Full variable domain (remainder filled in from reference TRBV7-9 and TRBJ2-1): DTGVSQNPRHKITKRGQNVTFRCDPISEHNRLYWYRQTLGQGPEFLTYFQNEAQLEKSRLLSDRFSAERPKGSFSTLEIQRTEQGDSAMYLCASSLGRGATSYNEQFFGPGTRLTVL.

The rearrangement joins TRBV24-1 to TRBJ1-5; the D gene is possibly TRBD1 (5 bases). V lost 0 bases to trimming and J lost 4 bases, with 6 bases between them. The CDR3 loop spans 14 amino acids. The germline CDR1 and CDR2 sequences are KGHDR and SFDVKD. CDR3 sequence: CATSDLNRNQPQHF. DNA of the CDR3: TGTGCCACCAGTGATTTGAACAGGAATCAGCCCCAGCATTTT.

The rearrangement joins TRBV10-3 to TRBJ2-3, with D maybe TRBD1 (6 bases). The CDR3 is 17 amino acids. V lost 0 bases to trimming and J lost 0 bases, with 13 bases between them. Per the germline V gene, CDR1 is ENHRY and CDR2 is SYGVKD. The CDR3 reads CAISESDTGLSTDTQYF. The DNA for the CDR3 is TGTGCCATCAGTGAGTCGGATACAGGGTTGAGCACAGATACGCAGTATTTT.

V gene TRBV5-1 combines with J gene TRBJ2-7; tentatively, D is TRBD2 (6 bases). Germline V gene data show CDR1 as SGHRS and CDR2 as YFSETQ. This CDR3 spans 15 amino acids. CDR3 protein: CASSLGLATAYEQYV. In DNA form, the CDR3 reads TGTGCCAGCAGCTTGGGGCTAGCGACCGCCTACGAGCAGTACGTC.

This clone was recorded a few times. The genes are TRBV10-1 and TRBJ2-1, with D possibly being TRBD2 (5 bases). Germline-derived CDR1 and CDR2 are WNHNN and SYGVQD (reference sequence). Trimming took off 7 bases at V and 12 bases at J, with 19 bases between the two ends. This CDR3 contains 13 residues. The CDR3 sequence: CASINRADRGQFF. The DNA of the CDR3 is TGCGCCAGCATCAACCGAGCGGACCGGGGGCAGTTCTTC.

This chain connects TRBV7-6 to TRBJ1-1; tentative D call: TRBD1 (6 bases). Deletions cut 2 bases from V and 4 bases from J, with 11 bases between. The germline V gene has CDR1 SGHVS and CDR2 FNYEAQ. The CDR3 is 14 residues long. The CDR3 DNA sequence: TGTGCCAGCAGCTTATTACAGGGATCCACTGAAGCTTTCTTT. It translates to CASSLLQGSTEAFF.

In DNA form, the CDR3 reads TGTGCCAGTAGTATTTCCGGCGGCGATACGCAGTATTTT. Amino acids: CASSISGGDTQYF. The chain joins TRBV19 to TRBJ2-3, with D hard to call. The V gene lost 3 bases and the J gene lost 6 bases, with 10 bases spanning the gap. The germline CDR1 and CDR2 sequences are LNHDA and SQIVND (reference sequence). This CDR3 is built from 13 residues.

CDR3 DNA: TGTGCCAGCAGCGTAATTTTCAGGGTGTGGTTGACTAATGAAAAACTGTTTTTT. It codes for CASSVIFRVWLTNEKLFF. V is TRBV9 and J is TRBJ1-4, with D perhaps TRBD1 (5 bases). The germline V gene has CDR1 SGDLS and CDR2 YYNGEE. The CDR3 consists of 18 residues. Trimming removed 1 base at V and 2 bases at J, with 18 bases between. Full variable domain (missing parts from reference TRBV9 and TRBJ1-4): DSGVTQTPKHLITATGQRVTLRCSPRSGDLSVYWYQQSLDQGLQFLIQYYNGEERAKGNILERFSAQQFPDLHSELNLSSLELGDSALYFCASSVIFRVWLTNEKLFFGSGTQLSVL.

On this clone: Germline is not matched at one junction end, which may reflect a read error. This sequence joins TRBV5-1 and TRBJ1-4; 7 bases are a match to TRBD1. The germline gives CDR1 SGHRS, CDR2 YFSETQ. This CDR3 is 15 amino acids long. The CDR3 is CASSEWTGPNEKLFF. In DNA, the CDR3 is TGTGCCAGCAGCGAGTGGACAGGCCCGAATGAAAAACTGTTTTTT.